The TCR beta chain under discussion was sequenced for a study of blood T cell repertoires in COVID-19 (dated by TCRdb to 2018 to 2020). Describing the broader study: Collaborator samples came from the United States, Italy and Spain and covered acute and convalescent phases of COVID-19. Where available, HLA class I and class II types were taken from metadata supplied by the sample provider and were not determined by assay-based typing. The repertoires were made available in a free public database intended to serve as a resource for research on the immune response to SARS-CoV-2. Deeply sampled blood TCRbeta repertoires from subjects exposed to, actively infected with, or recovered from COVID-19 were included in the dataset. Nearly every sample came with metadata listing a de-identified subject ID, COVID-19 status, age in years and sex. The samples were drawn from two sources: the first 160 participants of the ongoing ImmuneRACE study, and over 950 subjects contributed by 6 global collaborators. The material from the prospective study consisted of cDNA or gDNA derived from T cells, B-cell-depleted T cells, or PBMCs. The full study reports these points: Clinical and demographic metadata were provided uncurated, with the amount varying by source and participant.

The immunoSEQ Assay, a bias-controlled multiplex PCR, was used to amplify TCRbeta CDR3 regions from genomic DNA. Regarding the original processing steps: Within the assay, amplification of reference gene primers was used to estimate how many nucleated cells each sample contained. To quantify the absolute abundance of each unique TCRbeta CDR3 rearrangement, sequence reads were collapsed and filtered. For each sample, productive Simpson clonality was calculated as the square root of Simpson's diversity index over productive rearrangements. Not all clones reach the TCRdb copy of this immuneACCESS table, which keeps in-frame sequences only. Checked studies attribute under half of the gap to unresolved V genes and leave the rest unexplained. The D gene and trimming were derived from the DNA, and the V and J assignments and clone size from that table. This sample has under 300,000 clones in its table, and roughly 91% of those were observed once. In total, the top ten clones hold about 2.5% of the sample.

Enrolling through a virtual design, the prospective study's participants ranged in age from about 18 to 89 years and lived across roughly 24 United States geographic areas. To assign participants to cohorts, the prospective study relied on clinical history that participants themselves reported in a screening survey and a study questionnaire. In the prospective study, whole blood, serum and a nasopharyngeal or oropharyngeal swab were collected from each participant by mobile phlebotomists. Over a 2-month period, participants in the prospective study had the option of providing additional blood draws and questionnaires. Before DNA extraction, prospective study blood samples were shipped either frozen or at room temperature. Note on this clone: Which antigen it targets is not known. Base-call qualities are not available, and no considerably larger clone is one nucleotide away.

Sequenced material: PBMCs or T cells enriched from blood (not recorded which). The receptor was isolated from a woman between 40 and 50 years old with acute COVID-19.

In nucleotide form, the sequence is TGTGCCAGCAGCTTAGCCAACTACAATGAGCAGTTCTTC. Its protein is CASSLANYNEQFF. The sequence links TRBV11-3 to TRBJ2-1; no D segment can be confidently identified. V is reduced by 1 base and J by 3 bases, leaving a spacing of 4 bases between them. The germline V gene yields SGHNT for CDR1 and YENEEA for CDR2. Spanning cysteine to phenylalanine, the CDR3 consists of 13 amino acids. CDR3 DNA only is kept here, 39 bases in frame from base 1.